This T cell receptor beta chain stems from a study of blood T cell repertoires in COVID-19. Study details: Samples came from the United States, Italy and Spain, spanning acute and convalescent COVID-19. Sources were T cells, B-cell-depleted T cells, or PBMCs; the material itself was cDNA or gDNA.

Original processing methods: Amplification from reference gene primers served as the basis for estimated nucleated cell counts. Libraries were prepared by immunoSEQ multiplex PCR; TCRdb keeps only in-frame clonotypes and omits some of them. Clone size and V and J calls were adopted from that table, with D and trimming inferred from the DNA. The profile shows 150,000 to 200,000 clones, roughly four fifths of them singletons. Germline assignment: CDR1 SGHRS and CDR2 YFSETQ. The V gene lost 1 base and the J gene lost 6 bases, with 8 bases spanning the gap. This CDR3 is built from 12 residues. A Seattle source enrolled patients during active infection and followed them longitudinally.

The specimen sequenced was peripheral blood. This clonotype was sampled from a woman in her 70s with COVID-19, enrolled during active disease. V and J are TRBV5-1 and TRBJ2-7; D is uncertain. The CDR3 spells CASSLRQSEQYF. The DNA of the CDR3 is TGCGCCAGCAGCTTGCGACAATCCGAGCAGTACTTC.